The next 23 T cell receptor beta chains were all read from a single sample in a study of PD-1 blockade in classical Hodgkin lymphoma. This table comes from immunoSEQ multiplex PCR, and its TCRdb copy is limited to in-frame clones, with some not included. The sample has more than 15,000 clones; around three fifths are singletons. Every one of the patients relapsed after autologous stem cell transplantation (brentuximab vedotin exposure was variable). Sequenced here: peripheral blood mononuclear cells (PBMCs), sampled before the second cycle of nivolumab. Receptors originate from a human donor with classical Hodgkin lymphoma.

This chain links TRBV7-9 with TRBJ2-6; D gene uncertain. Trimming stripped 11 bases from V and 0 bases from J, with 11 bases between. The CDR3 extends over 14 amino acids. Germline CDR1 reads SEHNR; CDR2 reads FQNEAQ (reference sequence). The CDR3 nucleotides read TGTGCCGCAGCTGGACCCTCTGGGGCCAACGTCCTGACTTTC. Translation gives CAAAGPSGANVLTF.

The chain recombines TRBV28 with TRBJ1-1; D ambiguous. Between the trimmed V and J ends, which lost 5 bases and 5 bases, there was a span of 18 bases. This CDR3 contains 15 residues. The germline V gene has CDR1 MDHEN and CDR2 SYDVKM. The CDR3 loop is CASSPLPFAWTEAFF. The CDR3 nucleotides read TGTGCCAGCAGTCCCCTCCCATTTGCTTGGACTGAAGCTTTCTTT.

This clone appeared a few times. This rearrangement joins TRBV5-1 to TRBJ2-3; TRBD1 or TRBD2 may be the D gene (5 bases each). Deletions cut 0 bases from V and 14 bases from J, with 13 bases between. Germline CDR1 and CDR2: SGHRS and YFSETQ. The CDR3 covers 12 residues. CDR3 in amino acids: CASSLDGGKGYF. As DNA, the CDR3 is TGCGCCAGCAGCTTGGATGGGGGAAAGGGGTATTTT.

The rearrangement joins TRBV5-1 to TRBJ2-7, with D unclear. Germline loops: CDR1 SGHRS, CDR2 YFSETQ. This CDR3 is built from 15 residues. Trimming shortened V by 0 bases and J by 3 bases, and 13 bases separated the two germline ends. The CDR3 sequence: CASSLGVSDLYEQYF. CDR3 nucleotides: TGCGCCAGCAGCTTGGGGGTTTCAGACCTCTACGAGCAGTACTTC.

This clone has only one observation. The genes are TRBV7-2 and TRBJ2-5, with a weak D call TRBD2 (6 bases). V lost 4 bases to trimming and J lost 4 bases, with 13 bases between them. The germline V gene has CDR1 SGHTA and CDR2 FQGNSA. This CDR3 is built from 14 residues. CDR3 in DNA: TGTGCCAGCAGCTACCCCGGGAGCAGAGAGACCCAGTACTTC. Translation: CASSYPGSRETQYF.

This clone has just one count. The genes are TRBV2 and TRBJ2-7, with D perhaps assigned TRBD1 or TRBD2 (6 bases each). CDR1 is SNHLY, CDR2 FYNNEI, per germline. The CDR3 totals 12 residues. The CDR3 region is CVTGGRPYEQYF. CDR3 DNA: TGTGTCACCGGGGGCAGACCCTACGAGCAGTACTTC.

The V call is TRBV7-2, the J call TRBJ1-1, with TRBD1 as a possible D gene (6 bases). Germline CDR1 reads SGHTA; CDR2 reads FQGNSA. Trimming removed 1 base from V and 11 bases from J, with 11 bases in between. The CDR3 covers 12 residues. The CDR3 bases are TGTGCCAGCAGCTTAGGGGGGCGGAGTGCTTTCTTT. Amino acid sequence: CASSLGGRSAFF.

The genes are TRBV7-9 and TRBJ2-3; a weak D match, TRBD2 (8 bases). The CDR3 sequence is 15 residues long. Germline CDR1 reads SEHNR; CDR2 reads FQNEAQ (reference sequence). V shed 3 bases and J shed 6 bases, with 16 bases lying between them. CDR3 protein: CASSFGTAGADTQYF. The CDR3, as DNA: TGTGCCAGCAGCTTTGGGACAGCGGGAGCGGATACGCAGTATTTT. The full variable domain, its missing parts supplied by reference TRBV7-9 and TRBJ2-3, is DTGVSQNPRHKITKRGQNVTFRCDPISEHNRLYWYRQTLGQGPEFLTYFQNEAQLEKSRLLSDRFSAERPKGSFSTLEIQRTEQGDSAMYLCASSFGTAGADTQYFGPGTRLTVL.

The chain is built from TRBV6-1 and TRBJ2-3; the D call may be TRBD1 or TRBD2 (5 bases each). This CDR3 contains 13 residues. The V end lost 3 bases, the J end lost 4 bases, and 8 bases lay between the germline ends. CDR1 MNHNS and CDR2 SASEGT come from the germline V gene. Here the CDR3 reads CASSEGVPDTQYF. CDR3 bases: TGTGCCAGCAGTGAGGGGGTTCCAGATACGCAGTATTTT.

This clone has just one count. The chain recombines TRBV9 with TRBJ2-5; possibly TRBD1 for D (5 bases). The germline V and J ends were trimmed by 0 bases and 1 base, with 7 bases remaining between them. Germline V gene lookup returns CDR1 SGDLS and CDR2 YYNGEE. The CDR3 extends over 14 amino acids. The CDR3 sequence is CASSVDRGQETQYF. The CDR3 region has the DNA TGTGCCAGCAGCGTAGATAGGGGCCAAGAGACCCAGTACTTC.

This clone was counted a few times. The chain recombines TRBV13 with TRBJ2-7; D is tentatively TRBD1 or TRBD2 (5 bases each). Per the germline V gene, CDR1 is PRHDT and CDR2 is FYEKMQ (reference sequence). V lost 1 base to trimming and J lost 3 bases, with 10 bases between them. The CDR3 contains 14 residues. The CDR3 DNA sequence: TGTGCCAGCAGCTTAGCGGGACGGTACTACGAGCAGTACTTC. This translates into CASSLAGRYYEQYF.

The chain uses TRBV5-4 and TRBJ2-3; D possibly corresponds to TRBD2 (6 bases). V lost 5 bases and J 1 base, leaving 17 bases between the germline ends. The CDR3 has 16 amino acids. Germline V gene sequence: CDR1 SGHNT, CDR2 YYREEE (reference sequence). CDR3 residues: CASRMSGRMGTDTQYF. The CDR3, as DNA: TGTGCCAGCAGGATGTCCGGGAGAATGGGCACAGATACGCAGTATTTT.

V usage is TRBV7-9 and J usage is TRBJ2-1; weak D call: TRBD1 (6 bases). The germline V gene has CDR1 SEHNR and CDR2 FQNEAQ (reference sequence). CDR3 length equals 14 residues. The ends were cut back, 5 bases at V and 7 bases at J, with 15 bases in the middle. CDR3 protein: CASSPDRYMNEQFF. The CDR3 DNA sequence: TGTGCCAGCAGCCCCGACAGGTACATGAATGAGCAGTTCTTC.

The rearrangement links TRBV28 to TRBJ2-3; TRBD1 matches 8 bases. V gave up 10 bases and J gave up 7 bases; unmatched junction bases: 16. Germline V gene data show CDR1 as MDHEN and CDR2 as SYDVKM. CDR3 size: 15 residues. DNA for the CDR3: TGTGCCACCCACCCCGGGCCAGGGGGCAGAAATACGCAGTATTTT. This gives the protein CATHPGPGGRNTQYF.

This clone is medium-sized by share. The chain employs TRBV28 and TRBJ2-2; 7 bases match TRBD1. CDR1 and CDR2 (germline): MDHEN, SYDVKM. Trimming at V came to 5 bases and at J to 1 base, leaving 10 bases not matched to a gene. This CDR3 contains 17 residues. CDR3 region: CASSPLRQGLNTGELFF. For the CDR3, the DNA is TGTGCCAGCAGTCCACTACGACAGGGCCTGAACACCGGGGAGCTGTTTTTT. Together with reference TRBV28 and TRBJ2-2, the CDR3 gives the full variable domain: DVKVTQSSRYLVKRTGEKVFLECVQDMDHENMFWYRQDPGLGLRLIYFSYDVKMKEKGDIPEGYSVSREKKERFSLILESASTNQTSMYLCASSPLRQGLNTGELFFGEGSRLTVL.

The CDR3 loop reads CASSLSPQIAVIYNEQFF. CDR3 bases: TGTGCCAGCAGTTTATCCCCTCAGATAGCGGTGATTTACAATGAGCAGTTCTTC. The chain couples TRBV27 to TRBJ2-1; a possible D gene is TRBD2 (6 bases). This CDR3 comprises 18 residues. CDR1 is MNHEY and CDR2 is SMNVEV in the germline V gene (reference sequence). Trimming stripped 0 bases from V and 4 bases from J, with 19 bases between.

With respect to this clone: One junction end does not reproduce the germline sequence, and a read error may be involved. This CDR3 is CATSLRSTNNSPLHF. The CDR3 DNA reads TGTGCCACCAGTCTGAGGTCTACGAATAATTCACCCCTCCACTTT. The V gene is TRBV28, the J gene TRBJ1-6; D unresolved. The CDR3 runs 15 residues. Germline V lookup: CDR1 MDHEN, CDR2 SYDVKM.

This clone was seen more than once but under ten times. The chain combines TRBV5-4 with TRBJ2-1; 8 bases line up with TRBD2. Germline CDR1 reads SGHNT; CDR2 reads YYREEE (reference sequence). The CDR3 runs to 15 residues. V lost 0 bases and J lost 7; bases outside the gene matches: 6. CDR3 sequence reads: CASSLEAGAYNEQFF. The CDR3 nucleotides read TGTGCCAGCAGCTTGGAAGCGGGAGCGTATAATGAGCAGTTCTTC.

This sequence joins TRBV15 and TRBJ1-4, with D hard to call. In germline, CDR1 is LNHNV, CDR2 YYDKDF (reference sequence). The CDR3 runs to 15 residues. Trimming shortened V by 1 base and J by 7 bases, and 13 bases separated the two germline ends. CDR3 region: CATSRVGGLGEKLFF. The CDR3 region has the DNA TGTGCCACCAGCAGAGTTGGCGGCCTAGGTGAAAAACTGTTTTTT. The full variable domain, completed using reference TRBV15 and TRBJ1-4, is DAMVIQNPRYQVTQFGKPVTLSCSQTLNHNVMYWYQQKSSQAPKLLFHYYDKDFNNEADTPDNFQSRRPNTSFCFLDIRSPGLGDTAMYLCATSRVGGLGEKLFFGSGTQLSVL.

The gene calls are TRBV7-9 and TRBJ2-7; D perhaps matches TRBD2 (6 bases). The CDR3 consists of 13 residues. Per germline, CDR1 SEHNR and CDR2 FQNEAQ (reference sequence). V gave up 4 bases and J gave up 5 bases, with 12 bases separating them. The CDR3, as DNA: TGTGCCAGCAGCTCGAGGGAGGACGACGAGCAGTACTTC. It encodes CASSSREDDEQYF.

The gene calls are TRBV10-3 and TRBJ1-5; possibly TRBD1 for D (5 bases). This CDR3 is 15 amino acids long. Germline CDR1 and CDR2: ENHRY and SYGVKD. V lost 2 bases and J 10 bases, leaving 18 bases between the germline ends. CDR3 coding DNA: TGTGCCATCAGTGAGGGGGGGGACGATTCGTCCCCCCAGCATTTT. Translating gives CAISEGGDDSSPQHF.

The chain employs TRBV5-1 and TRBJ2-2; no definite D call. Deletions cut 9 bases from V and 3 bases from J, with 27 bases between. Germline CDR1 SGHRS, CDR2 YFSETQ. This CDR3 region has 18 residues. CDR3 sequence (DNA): TGCGCCACCACGCGATCCCTAACAAGGAATCGATACACCGGGGAGCTGTTTTTT. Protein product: CATTRSLTRNRYTGELFF.

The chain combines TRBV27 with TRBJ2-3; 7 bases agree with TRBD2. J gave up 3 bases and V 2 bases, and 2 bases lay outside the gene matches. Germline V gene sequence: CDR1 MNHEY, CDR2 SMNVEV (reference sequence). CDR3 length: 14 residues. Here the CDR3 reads CASSLLAETDTQYF. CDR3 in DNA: TGTGCCAGCAGTTTACTAGCGGAGACAGATACGCAGTATTTT.